A few counts support the clone carrying this T cell receptor beta chain. The antigen is unknown. Compared with germline, one end of the junction differs, possibly owing to a read error. This record belongs to a study of beta chain features in type 1 diabetes. Findings and caveats of the study: All four CD4+ subsets of Type 1 diabetes patients contained TCRB CDR3s that were moderately but significantly shorter.

The germline gives CDR1 MNHEY, CDR2 SVGAGI. The CDR3 extends over 13 amino acids. Of the isolated RNA, all was reverse transcribed, and so the sequenced material was expressed TCRB transcripts. The table came from immunoSEQ multiplex PCR; TCRdb's copy has only in-frame clones and leaves some out. The sample shows approximately 360,000 clones, roughly an eighth of them seen only once. Sorted populations all had greater than 95% purity. The receptor comes from a woman under 30 with type 1 diabetes. Sequencing was performed on naive CD4+ T cells from blood. The chain combines TRBV6-5 with TRBJ2-1; D is ambiguous. CDR3 sequence: CASSRRPSTDGLF. CDR3 coding DNA: TGTGCCAGCAGTCGTCGTCCCTCGACCGATGGGCTCTTC.